One sample yielded the 10 T cell receptor beta chains listed below, sequenced in a study of a mutant IDH1 vaccine in newly diagnosed glioma. As to time point: baseline, week 1 (first vaccination visit). As for treatment: pre-vaccination baseline after standard-of-care therapy. Method: immunoSEQ multiplex PCR; TCRdb's copy keeps in-frame clones and lacks some. The table includes 80,000 to 100,000 clones, around four fifths detected once. The input for sequencing was PBMCs, taken from a glioma patient treated with radiotherapy, temozolomide or both. The receptors stem from a man aged 35 to 55 with glioma.

The chain links TRBV9 to TRBJ2-3, with D hard to call. The CDR3 sequence is 12 residues long. Germline loops: CDR1 SGDLS, CDR2 YYNGEE. Trimming pared 3 bases from V and 5 bases from J, leaving 7 bases between. The CDR3 sequence is CASSARRDTQYF. The CDR3 DNA reads TGTGCCAGCAGCGCGAGGAGAGATACGCAGTATTTT.

This rearrangement joins TRBV29-1 to TRBJ2-5, with TRBD2 identical over 9 bases. The DNA end is more similar to TRBJ2-7, so the J call may be wrong. The CDR3 consists of 14 residues. Germline V lookup: CDR1 SQVTM, CDR2 ANQGSEA. The CDR3 spells CSVDAGGSPYEQYF. CDR3 DNA sequence: TGCAGCGTTGATGCGGGGGGGAGCCCCTACGAGCAGTACTTC.

This clone has only a few counts. V usage is TRBV18 and J usage is TRBJ2-5; 10 bases agree with TRBD2. CDR3 length: 15 residues. Germline V gene sequence: CDR1 KGHSH, CDR2 LQKENI. The V segment lost 6 bases and the J segment 2 bases; nucleotides outside the gene matches: 6. CDR3 protein: CASSLGLAAQETQYF. The CDR3 coding sequence is TGTGCCAGCTCCCTAGGACTAGCGGCACAAGAGACCCAGTACTTC.

This clone has a handful of counts. This sequence joins TRBV9 and TRBJ1-1; 7 bases are shared with TRBD1. The V and J ends lost 4 bases and 5 bases, in that order; junction bases with no gene match: 5. The CDR3 contains 13 residues. Germline loops: CDR1 SGDLS, CDR2 YYNGEE. CDR3 nucleotides: TGTGCCAGCAGCACACAGGGGAGGACTGAAGCTTTCTTT. Protein product: CASSTQGRTEAFF.

V and J are TRBV29-1 and TRBJ2-7, with 9 positions matching TRBD1. This CDR3 contains 12 residues. The germline gives CDR1 SQVTM, CDR2 ANQGSEA. The V gene end was trimmed by 6 bases and the J gene end by 5 bases; junction bases not matched to a gene: 5. This CDR3 is CSVAGTGHEQYF. CDR3 in DNA: TGCAGCGTAGCTGGGACAGGGCACGAGCAGTACTTC.

The chain recombines TRBV18 with TRBJ2-7; no firm D call. Germline V CDR1 and CDR2: KGHSH, LQKENI. The CDR3 runs 12 residues. Trimming removed 4 bases from V and 4 bases from J, with 8 bases in between. This CDR3 reads CASSLDMYEQYF. The CDR3 DNA follows: TGTGCCAGCTCACTCGACATGTACGAGCAGTACTTC.

The rearrangement joins TRBV19 to TRBJ2-5, with unresolved D. The V gene's germline CDR1 is LNHDA and CDR2 SQIVND (reference sequence). The CDR3 is 15 amino acids. V dropped 4 bases and J dropped 5 bases, with 17 bases sitting between them. The CDR3 DNA sequence: TGTGCCAGTAGTAATCCGCAGGCCTCACGCGAGACCCAGTACTTC. Translation gives CASSNPQASRETQYF.

This clone was seen a single time. The V call is TRBV6-5, the J call TRBJ2-7; 8 positions agree with TRBD1. In germline, CDR1 is MNHEY, CDR2 SVGAGI. V dropped 6 bases and J dropped 0; count of bases not matched to a gene: 7. There are 15 residues in the CDR3. CDR3 DNA sequence: TGTGCCAGCAGGACAGACAGGGGCGTCTCCTACGAGCAGTACTTC. It codes for CASRTDRGVSYEQYF.

The chain couples TRBV19 to TRBJ1-1; the match to TRBD1 covers 7 bases. V gave up 4 bases and J gave up 6 bases; unmatched junction bases: 8. CDR1 is LNHDA and CDR2 is SQIVND in the germline V gene (reference sequence). This CDR3 comprises 14 residues. The CDR3 nucleotides are TGTGCCAGTAGTACCGGGACAGTCCTCGCTGAAGCTTTCTTT. This translates into CASSTGTVLAEAFF.

This chain uses TRBV10-3 with TRBJ2-3, with a possible D match to TRBD1 (7 bases). V was shortened by 8 bases and J by 2 bases, with 11 bases between the two germline ends. CDR1 is ENHRY and CDR2 is SYGVKD in the germline V gene. The CDR3 is 13 residues long. CDR3 bases: TGTGCCATCGCAGGGGGGCCCACAGATACGCAGTATTTT. It encodes CAIAGGPTDTQYF.